This T cell receptor beta chain was recovered during a study of blood T cell repertoires in COVID-19. Overall study: From T cells, B-cell-depleted T cells, or PBMCs came the material, which was cDNA or gDNA.

This CDR3 region has 14 residues. J gave up 2 bases and V 4 bases, and 3 bases lay outside the gene matches. CDR1 and CDR2 (germline): SGHAT, FQNNGV. Libraries were prepared by immunoSEQ multiplex PCR; TCRdb keeps only in-frame clonotypes and omits some of them. The repertoire holds about 74,000 clones, with more than 90% as singletons. This clone was seen just once. The gene calls are TRBV11-2 and TRBJ2-5; 8 bases align to TRBD1. The TCR comes from a man in his fifties or sixties with acute or convalescent COVID-19. Sequencing used peripheral blood. This chain's CDR3 is CASSSYRGQETQYF. CDR3 nucleotides: TGTGCCAGCAGCTCCTACAGGGGGCAAGAGACCCAGTACTTC.